This T cell receptor (beta chain) is drawn from a study of T-cell memory formation after mild COVID-19. In the study overall: In these data, TCR clusters were largely donor specific.

The CDR3 is 16 residues long. V gave up 5 bases and J gave up 0 bases, with 11 bases separating them. Via MiXCR, TCRdb re-called the 5' RACE reads, giving one row per CDR3 protein. The profile shows about 180,000 distinct CDR3 sequences, 18% of them singletons. Study outcomes and limitations: Among contracting clones, CD4+ were mainly CM/EM and CD8+ enriched in EMRA.

This clonotype was seen a handful of times. Its antigen is unidentified. The source material was PBMCs or a T cell subset sorted from them (not recorded which). This TCR was recovered from a man aged 18 to 30 who had mild COVID-19 (a few samples of this study predate the infection). Cell type and time point are not known. This chain joins TRBV12-3 or TRBV12-4 and TRBJ2-6; no reliable D call. The CDR3 DNA sequence: TGTGCCAGCAGTCCGGGTCTTAACTCTGGGGCCAACGTCCTGACTTTC. Translated: CASSPGLNSGANVLTF.